The clone carrying this TCR beta chain has at least ten counts. As yet, its antigen is unknown. Unique molecular identifiers were incorporated into the prepared TCRbeta library. Using its own MiXCR run on the PCR reads, TCRdb lists one record per CDR3 protein. The sample holds about 110,000 distinct CDR3 sequences, approximately 6.6% seen once. The record originates from a study of T-cell reconstitution after alpha-beta-depleted transplantation in children. The study, taken as a whole, reports: T-cell counts and diversity at one year post-transplant came mainly from newly produced T cells.

V lost 7 bases to trimming and J lost 6 bases; unmatched junction nucleotides: 9. The CDR3 is 15 amino acids. The chain employs TRBV12-3 or TRBV12-4 and TRBJ2-1; TRBD2 aligns across 10 bases. The clonotype was recovered from a male patient between 2 and 10 years old who had a stem cell transplant for acute lymphoblastic leukemia, so the T cells may come from the graft donor. Source: PBMCs, mostly from graft donor cells, taken 360 days after TCRalphabeta/CD19-depleted stem cell transplant. As DNA, the CDR3 is TGTGCCAGCAATCAAGCGGGAGGGCCGGGCAATGAGCAGTTCTTC. It yields the protein CASNQAGGPGNEQFF.